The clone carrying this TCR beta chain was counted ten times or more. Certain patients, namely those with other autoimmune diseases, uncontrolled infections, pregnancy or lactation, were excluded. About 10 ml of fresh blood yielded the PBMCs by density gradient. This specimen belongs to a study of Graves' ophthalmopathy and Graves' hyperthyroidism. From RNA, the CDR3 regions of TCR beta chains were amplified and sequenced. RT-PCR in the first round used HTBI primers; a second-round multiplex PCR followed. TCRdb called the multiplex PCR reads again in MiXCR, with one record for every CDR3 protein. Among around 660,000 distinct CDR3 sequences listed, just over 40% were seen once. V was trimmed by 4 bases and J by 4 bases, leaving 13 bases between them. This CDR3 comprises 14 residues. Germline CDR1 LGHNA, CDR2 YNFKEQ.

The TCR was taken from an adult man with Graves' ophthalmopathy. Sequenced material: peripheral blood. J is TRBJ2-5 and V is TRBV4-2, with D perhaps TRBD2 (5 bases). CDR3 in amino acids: CASSPVLGGETQYF. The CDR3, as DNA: TGTGCCAGCAGCCCCGTACTAGGAGGAGAGACCCAGTACTTC.